This TCR beta chain stems from a study of blood T cell repertoires in COVID-19. Study-level background: T cells, B-cell-depleted T cells, or PBMCs provided the cDNA or gDNA that served as material.

Authors' processing steps: Scientists estimated how many nucleated cells there were by amplifying reference gene primers. The protocol was immunoSEQ multiplex PCR, while the TCRdb copy is restricted to in-frame clones and leaves out a portion. V and J calls and clone size come straight from that table; D and trimming were deduced from the DNA. The data contain about 250,000 clones, roughly 85% of them singletons. The sequenced sample consisted of peripheral blood. This sequence was found in a man aged 45-65 years with COVID-19, enrolled during active disease.

The DNA for the CDR3 is TGTGCCAGCAGTTCGCGGCTAGCGGGGGTGGAGAAGCAGTTCTTC. This codes for CASSSRLAGVEKQFF. The chain joins TRBV27 to TRBJ2-1; 10 bases map to TRBD2. The CDR3 is 15 amino acids. Germline V gene data show CDR1 as MNHEY and CDR2 as SMNVEV (reference sequence). With V trimmed by 4 bases and J by 11 bases, 11 bases remained unmatched.